A single sample is the source of the 6 T cell receptor beta chains below, sequenced in a study of T cell responses to AZD1222 COVID-19 vaccine. TCRdb keeps only in-frame clones here, not all; method: immunoSEQ multiplex PCR. This sample has under 150,000 clones; 85% to 90% occur once, and the top ten carry over 8.5%. The specimen comprised peripheral blood, sampled on day 0 of AZD1222 vaccination. These receptors were obtained from an adult in good health.

The chain links TRBV21-1 to TRBJ1-4; the DNA was not used to check the table's D call, TRBD1. TRBV21-1 is a known pseudogene. The CDR3 has 15 residues. Written as DNA, the CDR3 is TGTGCCAGCAGCAGCACAGGGGGAGCTAATGAAAAACTGTTTTTT. This encodes CASSSTGGANEKLFF.

This clone was seen once. The chain is built from TRBV23-1 and TRBJ1-6; D is perhaps TRBD1 (6 bases). TRBV23-1 is sorted into the ORF group, with uncertain function. V lost 2 bases and J lost 4, with 15 bases in between. CDR3 length: 17 amino acids. Here the CDR3 reads CASSQGQSRVYNSPLHF. CDR3 nucleotides: TGCGCCAGCAGTCAAGGACAGTCAAGGGTTTATAATTCACCCCTCCACTTT.

The chain carries TRBV7-9 and TRBJ1-1, with a weak D call TRBD1 (6 bases). V was clipped by 5 bases and J by 4 bases, with 11 bases between them. The germline V gene encodes CDR1 SEHNR and CDR2 FQNEAQ (reference sequence). This CDR3 region has 13 residues. This CDR3 is CASSRTGSTEAFF. The DNA of the CDR3 is TGTGCCAGCAGCCGCACAGGGTCCACTGAAGCTTTCTTT. The variable domain in full, completed from reference TRBV7-9 and TRBJ1-1, reads DTGVSQNPRHKITKRGQNVTFRCDPISEHNRLYWYRQTLGQGPEFLTYFQNEAQLEKSRLLSDRFSAERPKGSFSTLEIQRTEQGDSAMYLCASSRTGSTEAFFGQGTRLTVV.

The rearrangement uses TRBV6-5 and TRBJ2-5; 7 nucleotides match TRBD2. The CDR3 has 13 amino acids. The V and J ends lost 6 bases and 2 bases, in that order; junction bases with no gene match: 3. CDR1 is MNHEY and CDR2 is SVGAGI in the germline V gene. DNA of the CDR3: TGTGCCAGCAGAAAGGGACTACAAGAGACCCAGTACTTC. This sequence encodes CASRKGLQETQYF.

A few counts support this clone. The chain recombines TRBV7-3 with TRBJ1-6; D is uncertain. The CDR3 length is 13 residues. V lost 5 bases, J lost 10 bases, and 12 bases lay in between. Germline V gene data show CDR1 as SGHTA and CDR2 as FQGTGA. The CDR3 sequence: CASSPEGGSPLHF. CDR3 DNA: TGTGCCAGCAGCCCAGAGGGAGGATCACCCCTCCACTTT. The entire variable domain, with the rest obtained from reference TRBV7-3 and TRBJ1-6, is as follows: GAGVSQTPSNKVTEKGKYVELRCDPISGHTALYWYRQSLGQGPEFLIYFQGTGAADDSGLPNDRFFAVRPEGSVSTLKIQRTERGDSAVYLCASSPEGGSPLHFGNGTRLTVT.

The chain has TRBV3-1 (or the pseudogene TRBV3-2) and TRBJ1-6; D remains unclear. Germline V gene data show CDR1 as LGHDT and CDR2 as YNNKEL (reference sequence). Trimming took off 1 base at V and 5 bases at J, with 12 bases between the two ends. This CDR3 contains 16 residues. The CDR3 region is CASSQVPYLDNSPLHF. As DNA, the CDR3 is TGTGCCAGCAGCCAAGTCCCGTACTTAGATAATTCACCCCTCCACTTT.